This T cell receptor beta chain stems from a study of T cell repertoires in cytomegalovirus infection. Study information: Based on public TCR beta signatures, there were indications of CMV infection and of a matching HLA type. Study-wide results and limits: HLA-C-restricted TCR beta clonotypes specific for CMV led the ex vivo response. Identification of carriers of CMV plus the relevant HLA was performed using cumulative public TCR beta family frequency.

With regard to this clonotype: Its specificity is not known.

One entry per CDR3 protein, called by TCRdb with MiXCR from the reads. The data contain about 260,000 distinct CDR3 sequences, about an eighth of them singletons. The V segment lost 6 bases and the J segment 6 bases; nucleotides outside the gene matches: 14. CDR3 length: 16 residues. The germline V gene encodes CDR1 MNHEY and CDR2 SMNVEV (reference sequence). This receptor was obtained from a human donor in good health (CMV status not recorded). Some clones in this sample may be carry-over from other donors' samples. The rearrangement links TRBV27 to TRBJ2-1; 7 positions match TRBD2. The sample consisted of PBMCs. The CDR3 loop is CASRVWGGSGTNEQFF. For the CDR3, the DNA is TGTGCCAGCAGGGTATGGGGCGGGAGCGGGACCAATGAGCAGTTCTTC.